This T cell receptor beta chain was documented in a study of blood T cell repertoires in COVID-19. Study-level information: Whether acute or convalescent, the COVID-19 samples came from the United States, Italy and Spain. PBMCs, B-cell-depleted T cells, or T cells were the source of the cDNA or gDNA that made up the material.

Original processing notes: How many nucleated cells were present was estimated from reference gene primer amplification. Sequenced by immunoSEQ multiplex PCR; TCRdb stores in-frame clones only, minus some. Clone size and the V and J calls come from that table; the DNA yielded D and trimming. The sample consists of 210,000 or so clones, roughly 90% of them appearing once. From germline, CDR1 is SGDLS and CDR2 YYNGEE. The CDR3 consists of 14 residues. Trimming cost V 4 bases and J 2 bases; bases outside gene matches: 3. This TCR was recovered from a man aged 35-49 years with acute or convalescent COVID-19. Sequencing was performed on peripheral blood. The chain links TRBV9 to TRBJ1-1, with TRBD1 matching 9 bases. The CDR3 sequence is CASSRDRVNTEAFF. CDR3 coding DNA: TGTGCCAGCAGCCGGGACAGGGTAAACACTGAAGCTTTCTTT.